This paragraph covers one T cell receptor (beta chain) sequence. The antigen is unknown. The data derive from a study of cytomegalovirus exposure and HLA in healthy donors. Study outcomes and limitations: Rare sequences made up most TCRs, while some public TCRs were found in many donors. High specificity and sensitivity for cytomegalovirus status were reported for the classifier. Investigators reported 150 to 200 TCR beta chains as tied to cytomegalovirus. Among the CMV-associated chains, three were confirmed in vitro as specific for CMV antigens.

Assay used: immunoSEQ multiplex PCR; TCRdb lists only in-frame clones, some missing. The table lists approximately 150,000 clones, under 95% of them singletons, with around 3% in the top ten. Trimming cost V 11 bases and J 5 bases, with 15 bases left between them. The V gene's germline CDR1 is ENHRY and CDR2 SYGVKD. This CDR3 comprises 13 residues. V gene TRBV10-3 combines with J gene TRBJ1-4, with a weak D call TRBD1 (5 bases). The clonotype was recovered from a woman aged 18-29 years in good health and CMV-seropositive. Specimen: PBMCs. CDR3 protein: CAASTDLNEKLFF. CDR3 coding DNA: TGTGCCGCATCGACAGACCTAAATGAAAAACTGTTTTTT.